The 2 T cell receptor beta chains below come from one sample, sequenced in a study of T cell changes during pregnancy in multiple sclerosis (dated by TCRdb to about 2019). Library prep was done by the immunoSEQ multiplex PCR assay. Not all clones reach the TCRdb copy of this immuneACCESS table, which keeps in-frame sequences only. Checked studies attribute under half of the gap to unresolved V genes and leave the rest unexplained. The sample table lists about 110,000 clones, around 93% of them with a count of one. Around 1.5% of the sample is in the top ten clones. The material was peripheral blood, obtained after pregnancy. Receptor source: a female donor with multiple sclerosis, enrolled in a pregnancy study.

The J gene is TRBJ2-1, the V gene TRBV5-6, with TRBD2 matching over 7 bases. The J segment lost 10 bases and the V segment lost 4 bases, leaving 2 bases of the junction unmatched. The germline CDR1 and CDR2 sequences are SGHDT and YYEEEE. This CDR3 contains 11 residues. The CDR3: CASSRLAEQFF. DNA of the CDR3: TGTGCCAGCAGCCGACTAGCAGAGCAGTTCTTC.

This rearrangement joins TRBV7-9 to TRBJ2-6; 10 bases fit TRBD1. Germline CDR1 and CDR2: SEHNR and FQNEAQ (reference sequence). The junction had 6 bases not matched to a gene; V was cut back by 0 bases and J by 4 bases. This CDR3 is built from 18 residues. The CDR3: CASSLAGTGVPGANVLTF. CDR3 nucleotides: TGTGCCAGCAGCTTAGCTGGGACAGGGGTTCCAGGGGCCAACGTCCTGACTTTC. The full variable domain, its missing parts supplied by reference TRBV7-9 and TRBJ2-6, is DTGVSQNPRHKITKRGQNVTFRCDPISEHNRLYWYRQTLGQGPEFLTYFQNEAQLEKSRLLSDRFSAERPKGSFSTLEIQRTEQGDSAMYLCASSLAGTGVPGANVLTFGAGSRLTVL.